The present entry profiles one T cell receptor (beta chain) with its context. The data originate from a study of technical replicates of blood from a handful of donors. V dropped 4 bases and J dropped 2; count of bases not matched to a gene: 10. Per the germline V gene, CDR1 is LGHNA and CDR2 is YSLEER. The CDR3 is made up of 17 amino acids. Profiled with immunoSEQ multiplex PCR; TCRdb holds only in-frame clones, not every one. The sample has tens of thousands of clones, around 90% seen once; the top ten hold about 3.7%. The receptor was derived from a human donor in good health. Some clones in this sample may be carry-over from other donors' samples. Sample: PBMCs. V is TRBV4-3 and J is TRBJ2-3; the match to TRBD2 covers 9 bases. The CDR3 region is CASSLWRLAGHTDTQYF. CDR3 nucleotide sequence: TGCGCCAGCAGCCTTTGGCGGCTAGCGGGGCACACAGATACGCAGTATTTT.